These 21 T cell receptor beta chains share one sample of origin, sequenced in a study of patients and donors after allogeneic stem cell transplantation (dated by TCRdb to about 2020). The library was made by RT-PCR. The run used a NextSeq 550. TCRdb cleaned the public reads at Q25 with fastp, built clones with MiXCR and kept in-frame beta chains. Each CDR3 protein appears once, grouped with its most common genes and DNA. The sample table holds about 150,000 distinct CDR3 sequences, of which about 36% were seen once. Of the sample, around 50% falls within the top ten clones. The sequenced sample was blood, either unsorted or a sorted T cell fraction (not recorded which). Source of these receptors: a human donor who was either an allogeneic HSCT recipient or a stem cell or donor lymphocyte infusion donor (not recorded which). It is not recorded whose cells these are; they may come from a transplant donor.

This clonotype was counted a few times. V usage is TRBV7-8 and J usage is TRBJ1-1; D gene unclear. The CDR3 has 15 amino acids. V dropped 1 base and J dropped 4 bases, with 13 bases sitting between them. In germline, CDR1 is SGHVS, CDR2 FQNEAQ. The CDR3 region is CASSLELVRGTEAFF. CDR3 DNA sequence: TGTGCCAGCAGCTTAGAACTAGTCCGGGGCACTGAAGCTTTCTTT.

The chain links TRBV20-1 to TRBJ1-2; TRBD1 aligns across 11 bases. J lost 3 bases, V lost 6 bases, and 6 bases had no gene match. The CDR3 is 14 amino acids. Germline V gene lookup returns CDR1 DFQATT and CDR2 SNEGSKA (reference sequence). CDR3 DNA: TGCAGTGCCGAACCGGGACAGGGGGACTATGGCTACACCTTC. This encodes CSAEPGQGDYGYTF.

The chain combines TRBV4-3 with TRBJ1-2; unclear D gene. V lost 0 bases and J 2 bases, leaving 10 bases between the germline ends. CDR1 and CDR2 (germline): LGHNA, YSLEER. The CDR3 covers 15 residues. CDR3: CASSQDLRENYGYTF. The CDR3 nucleotides are TGCGCCAGCAGCCAAGATCTACGGGAAAACTATGGCTACACCTTC.

The chain carries TRBV10-3 and TRBJ2-3, with a weak D call TRBD2 (6 bases). This CDR3 has 16 amino acids. The V end was cut by 0 bases, the J end by 2 bases, with 12 bases between. The germline V gene encodes CDR1 ENHRY and CDR2 SYGVKD. Here the CDR3 reads CAISESVAEYTDTQYF. CDR3 sequence (DNA): TGTGCCATCAGTGAGTCGGTAGCGGAGTACACAGATACGCAGTATTTT.

This clonotype was picked up a small number of times. The CDR3 DNA reads as TGTGCCAGCAGTCTAGTCTCGGCGGGGAACACTGAAGCTTTCTTT. Its protein is CASSLVSAGNTEAFF. V usage is TRBV28 and J usage is TRBJ1-1; D gene uncertain. The CDR3 loop spans 15 amino acids. Germline V gene lookup returns CDR1 MDHEN and CDR2 SYDVKM. Trimming stripped 5 bases from V and 1 base from J, with 14 bases between.

The rearrangement joins TRBV11-2 to TRBJ1-4; D possibly corresponds to TRBD1 (6 bases). Germline CDR1 is SGHAT and CDR2 is FQNNGV. The CDR3 has 15 amino acids. Trimming cost V 2 bases and J 8 bases, with 15 bases left between them. CDR3 loop: CASSLFSGGGEKLFF. The CDR3 bases are TGTGCCAGCAGCTTATTCTCTGGGGGGGGCGAAAAACTGTTTTTT. Together with reference TRBV11-2 and TRBJ1-4, the CDR3 gives the full variable domain: EAGVAQSPRYKIIEKRQSVAFWCNPISGHATLYWYQQILGQGPKLLIQFQNNGVVDDSQLPKDRFSAERLKGVDSTLKIQPAKLEDSAVYLCASSLFSGGGEKLFFGSGTQLSVL.

This clonotype was counted a few times. This chain joins TRBV12-3 or TRBV12-4 and TRBJ1-2; 7 nucleotides line up with TRBD1. With 3 bases clipped from V and 4 bases from J, the junction kept 8 bases outside the gene matches. The CDR3 sequence is 15 residues long. CDR3: CASSFPGQNSYGYTF. The DNA for the CDR3 is TGTGCCAGCAGTTTTCCGGGACAGAACTCCTATGGCTACACCTTC.

CDR3 nucleotides: TGTGCCAGCAGTCCCGGAGGACTTAAAAGCTATGGCTACACCTTC. Translation gives CASSPGGLKSYGYTF. The chain employs TRBV28 and TRBJ1-2, with D unclear. Trimming took 5 bases from V and 4 from J, leaving 17 bases between them. The germline gives CDR1 MDHEN, CDR2 SYDVKM. CDR3 length: 15 residues.

This clonotype was detected a few times. CDR3 protein: CSASLSLSNYGYTF. The CDR3 DNA follows: TGCAGTGCTAGTTTGTCATTATCTAACTATGGCTACACCTTC. The chain carries TRBV20-1 and TRBJ1-2; D is uncertain. The CDR3 loop spans 14 amino acids. V lost 3 bases and J 0 bases, leaving 11 bases between the germline ends. CDR1 is DFQATT, CDR2 SNEGSKA, per germline (reference sequence).

Written as DNA, the CDR3 is TGTGCCAGTTGTGTGGGCAATCAGCCCCAGCATTTT. Its protein is CASCVGNQPQHF. V gene TRBV28 combines with J gene TRBJ1-5, with D unclear. Germline V gene lookup returns CDR1 MDHEN and CDR2 SYDVKM. V shed 9 bases and J shed 2 bases, with 8 bases lying between them. The CDR3 length is 12 residues.

Only a few counts were recorded for this clonotype. The rearrangement joins TRBV27 to TRBJ1-6; no firm D call. Trimming took off 5 bases at V and 0 bases at J, with 8 bases between the two ends. The CDR3 extends over 15 amino acids. CDR1 and CDR2 from the germline V gene are MNHEY and SMNVEV (reference sequence). CDR3 amino acids: CASSATDSYNSPLHF. CDR3 nucleotides: TGTGCCAGCAGTGCGACCGACTCCTATAATTCACCCCTCCACTTT.

The gene calls are TRBV2 and TRBJ2-5; possibly TRBD1 for D (5 bases). Trimming pared 0 bases from V and 5 bases from J, leaving 16 bases between. The CDR3 sequence is 16 residues long. Per germline, CDR1 SNHLY and CDR2 FYNNEI. CDR3: CASSEASGFPGETQYF. CDR3 nucleotide sequence: TGTGCCAGCAGTGAAGCATCGGGCTTCCCAGGGGAGACCCAGTACTTC.

The chain joins TRBV12-3 or TRBV12-4 to TRBJ2-5, with D tentatively TRBD1 (5 bases). Trimming stripped 2 bases from V and 9 bases from J, with 7 bases between. This CDR3 spans 11 amino acids. CDR3 DNA: TGTGCCAGCAGTTTAAGGGGCGCCCAGTACTTC. Its protein is CASSLRGAQYF.

Here the CDR3 reads CSAREAGGSYNEQFF. DNA for the CDR3: TGCAGTGCTAGAGAGGCGGGGGGTTCCTACAATGAGCAGTTCTTC. The chain uses TRBV20-1 and TRBJ2-1, with 8 bases fitting TRBD2. This CDR3 has 15 amino acids. The V segment lost 0 bases and the J segment 1 base; nucleotides outside the gene matches: 2. The germline V gene encodes CDR1 DFQATT and CDR2 SNEGSKA (reference sequence).

This clonotype occurred a few times. The CDR3 protein is CAGETEDYGYTF. The CDR3 region has the DNA TGTGCCGGAGAGACGGAGGACTATGGCTACACCTTC. The chain has TRBV6-6 and TRBJ1-2; D is ambiguous. Germline-derived CDR1 and CDR2 are MNHNY and SVGAGI (reference sequence). Trimming pared 11 bases from V and 3 bases from J, leaving 13 bases between. The CDR3 loop spans 12 amino acids.

The V and J genes are TRBV29-1 and TRBJ2-5, with TRBD1 matching over 7 bases. Germline assignment: CDR1 SQVTM and CDR2 ANQGSEA. Trimming removed 7 bases from V and 4 bases from J; junction bases left unmatched: 9. This CDR3 comprises 13 residues. CDR3 DNA sequence: TGCAGCGGACAGGGAATTGGGGCAGAGACCCAGTACTTC. Its protein product is CSGQGIGAETQYF.

J is TRBJ2-7 and V is TRBV6-2 or TRBV6-3; D gene ambiguous. The CDR3 has 12 amino acids. Germline V lookup: CDR1 MNHEY, CDR2 SVGEGT. Trimming removed 6 bases at V and 3 bases at J, with 9 bases between. The CDR3 spells CASSPEYYEQYF. CDR3 nucleotide sequence: TGTGCCAGCAGCCCTGAATACTACGAGCAGTACTTC.

The chain employs TRBV29-1 and TRBJ1-1, with D possibly TRBD1 on 5 matching bases. The CDR3 runs to 13 residues. The germline V gene encodes CDR1 SQVTM and CDR2 ANQGSEA. V was cut by 3 bases and J by 3 bases, with 11 bases left in between. CDR3 coding DNA: TGCAGCGTTGAGGCAGGGAGGGACACTGAAGCTTTCTTT. This codes for CSVEAGRDTEAFF.

This clonotype was detected a few times. CDR3 region: CASRENGQANYGYTF. In DNA form, the CDR3 reads TGTGCCAGCAGGGAGAACGGACAGGCTAACTATGGCTACACCTTC. V usage is TRBV12-3 or TRBV12-4 and J usage is TRBJ1-2; 7 positions match TRBD1. Trimming at V came to 6 bases and at J to 0 bases, leaving 7 bases not matched to a gene. This CDR3 has 15 residues.

The chain has TRBV7-8 and TRBJ1-5; D possibly corresponds to TRBD1 (5 bases). The CDR3 spans 15 residues. Trimming shortened V by 4 bases and J by 5 bases, and 15 bases separated the two germline ends. Germline V lookup: CDR1 SGHVS, CDR2 FQNEAQ. For the CDR3, the DNA is TGTGCCAGCAGCTGGGTTGGGGGGGTTGATCAGCCCCAGCATTTT. Protein product: CASSWVGGVDQPQHF.

This clonotype was counted only a few times. J is TRBJ1-3 and V is TRBV7-8; 7 bases line up with TRBD1. The V segment lost 5 bases and the J segment 2 bases; nucleotides outside the gene matches: 3. The CDR3 spans 14 residues. Germline assignment: CDR1 SGHVS and CDR2 FQNEAQ. CDR3 sequence (DNA): TGTGCCAGCAGCCACAGGGGTGCTGGAAACACCATATATTTT. Translation gives CASSHRGAGNTIYF.